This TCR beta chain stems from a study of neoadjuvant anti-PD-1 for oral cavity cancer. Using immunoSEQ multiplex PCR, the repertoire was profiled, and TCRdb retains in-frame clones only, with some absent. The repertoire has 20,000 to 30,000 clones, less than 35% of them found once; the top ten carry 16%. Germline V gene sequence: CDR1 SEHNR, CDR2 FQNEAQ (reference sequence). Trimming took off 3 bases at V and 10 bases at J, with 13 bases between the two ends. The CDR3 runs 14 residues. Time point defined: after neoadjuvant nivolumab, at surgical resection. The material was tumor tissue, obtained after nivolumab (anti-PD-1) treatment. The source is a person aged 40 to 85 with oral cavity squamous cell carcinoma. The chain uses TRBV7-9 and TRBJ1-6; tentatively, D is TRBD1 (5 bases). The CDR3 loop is CASSLRGGESPLHF. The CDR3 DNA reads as TGTGCCAGCAGCTTGCGCGGAGGGGAATCACCCCTCCACTTT.